These 17 T cell receptor beta chains share one sample of origin, sequenced in a study of shared clonotypes between healthy human individuals. Data came from immunoSEQ multiplex PCR; TCRdb stores just in-frame clones and leaves some out. Here the sample spans around 2,100,000 clones, less than 95% being singletons. Selected positively for CCR7 and CD45RO-negative, naive CD8 cells excluded terminally differentiated effector memory CD45RA+ cells. What was sequenced was naive CD8+ T cells sorted from blood. The receptors shown here come from a man younger than 35 in good health.

Here the CDR3 reads CASSLAAAPSYTDTQYF. CDR3 in DNA: TGTGCCAGCAGCTTGGCCGCAGCGCCATCTTACACAGATACGCAGTATTTT. V usage is TRBV5-4 and J usage is TRBJ2-3; D remains unclear. This CDR3 has 17 residues. The germline CDR1 and CDR2 sequences are SGHNT and YYREEE (reference sequence). Between the trimmed V and J ends, which lost 0 bases and 2 bases, there was a span of 16 bases.

This rearrangement joins TRBV9 to TRBJ1-1, with a possible D match to TRBD1 (6 bases). Trimming shortened V by 4 bases and J by 7 bases, and 20 bases separated the two germline ends. The CDR3 contains 15 residues. CDR1 is SGDLS and CDR2 is YYNGEE in the germline V gene. The CDR3 sequence is CASSPLMGAGVEAFF. CDR3 in DNA: TGTGCCAGCAGCCCCCTTATGGGGGCTGGGGTTGAAGCTTTCTTT. Using reference TRBV9 and TRBJ1-1 for the parts outside the CDR3, the full variable domain is DSGVTQTPKHLITATGQRVTLRCSPRSGDLSVYWYQQSLDQGLQFLIQYYNGEERAKGNILERFSAQQFPDLHSELNLSSLELGDSALYFCASSPLMGAGVEAFFGQGTRLTVV.

V is TRBV29-1 and J is TRBJ2-7; 12 nucleotides match TRBD2. After removal of 5 bases from V and 0 bases from J, the junction contained 11 bases not matched to a gene. Germline assignment: CDR1 SQVTM and CDR2 ANQGSEA. The length of the CDR3 is 17 residues. The CDR3 spells CSVMPGLAGLSSYEQYF. The CDR3 coding sequence is TGCAGCGTTATGCCGGGACTAGCGGGCTTAAGCTCCTACGAGCAGTACTTC.

This clone has only a few counts. Other DNA sequences in the same sample also yield this CDR3. This chain links TRBV5-1 with TRBJ2-1; D ambiguous. Between the trimmed V and J ends, which lost 7 bases and 0 bases, there was a span of 11 bases. The germline V gene has CDR1 SGHRS and CDR2 YFSETQ. There are 14 residues in the CDR3. CDR3 region: CASSPPGSYNEQFF. Written as DNA, the CDR3 is TGCGCCAGCTCTCCCCCTGGCTCCTACAATGAGCAGTTCTTC.

The genes are TRBV10-2 and TRBJ2-5; no reliable D call. V was trimmed by 6 bases and J by 2 bases, leaving 13 bases between them. CDR3 size: 14 residues. Germline V gives CDR1 WSHSY, CDR2 SAAADI. CDR3 DNA: TGCGCCAGCAGCCAACTGTCGGGTCAAGAGACCCAGTACTTC. Translated: CASSQLSGQETQYF.

This clone has a single count. CDR3 in DNA: TGTGCCAGCAGTGATGAGGGACACCCTAACTATGGCTACACCTTC. It is translated as CASSDEGHPNYGYTF. This rearrangement joins TRBV6-1 to TRBJ1-2; possibly TRBD1 for D (6 bases). The ends were cut back, 3 bases at V and 0 bases at J, with 11 bases in the middle. Looked up from germline, CDR1 is MNHNS and CDR2 is SASEGT. The CDR3 has 15 amino acids.

This clone was picked up one time. V is TRBV19 and J is TRBJ1-1; TRBD1 might be the D (5 bases). Germline CDR1 and CDR2: LNHDA and SQIVND (reference sequence). This CDR3 contains 13 residues. The V gene lost 6 bases and the J gene lost 5 bases, with 13 bases spanning the gap. As DNA, the CDR3 is TGTGCCAGTAGCTCGGGGGGTTTGACTGAAGCTTTCTTT. Its protein product is CASSSGGLTEAFF.

This chain uses TRBV6-1 with TRBJ2-7; D is possibly TRBD1 (6 bases). Germline V lookup: CDR1 MNHNS, CDR2 SASEGT. Trimming shortened V by 1 base and J by 3 bases, and 13 bases separated the two germline ends. The CDR3 is made up of 15 amino acids. CDR3 DNA sequence: TGTGCCAGCAGTGAAGAGGGGGACGCTTACTACGAGCAGTACTTC. This encodes CASSEEGDAYYEQYF.

On this clone itself: One end of the junction fails to match germline, which may point to a read error. The V call is TRBV5-4, the J call TRBJ1-2; 7 positions agree with TRBD1. The CDR3 length is 15 residues. CDR1 is SGHNT and CDR2 is YYREEE in the germline V gene (reference sequence). CDR3 DNA sequence: TGTGCCAGCAGCCAAATGGATTTCGGACAGGTGCTCTTCAGCTTC. Amino acid sequence: CASSQMDFGQVLFSF.

The chain recombines TRBV6-4 with TRBJ2-3, with D maybe TRBD1 (5 bases). The CDR3 contains 15 residues. The germline V and J ends were trimmed by 3 bases and 0 bases, with 10 bases remaining between them. Germline-derived CDR1 and CDR2 are MRHNA and SNTAGT. The CDR3 region has the DNA TGTGCCAGCAGTGAGGCAGGGTGGAGCACAGATACGCAGTATTTT. It is translated as CASSEAGWSTDTQYF.

V gene TRBV7-9 combines with J gene TRBJ2-1, with TRBD2 matching 12 bases. This CDR3 has 18 amino acids. V shed 1 base and J 7 bases; nucleotides not matched to a gene: 11. Looked up from germline, CDR1 is SEHNR and CDR2 is FQNEAQ (reference sequence). In DNA form, the CDR3 reads TGTGCCAGCAGCTTAGACCTAGCGGGAGGGCAAAAAGGGAATGAGCAGTTCTTC. As protein: CASSLDLAGGQKGNEQFF.

The sample holds one count of this clone. V gene TRBV19 combines with J gene TRBJ2-1, with 10 bases aligning to TRBD1. J lost 13 bases, V lost 6 bases, and 6 bases had no gene match. Germline CDR1 and CDR2: LNHDA and SQIVND (reference sequence). This CDR3 is built from 12 residues. The CDR3 protein is CASSLDRGQQFF. The CDR3 DNA reads TGTGCCAGTAGCCTCGACAGGGGGCAACAGTTCTTC.

This sequence joins TRBV5-4 and TRBJ2-1; 12 bases map to TRBD2. This CDR3 has 15 residues. Germline CDR1 is SGHNT and CDR2 is YYREEE (reference sequence). V was pared by 3 bases and J by 8 bases, with 6 bases of the junction left unmatched. For the CDR3, the DNA is TGTGCCAGCAGCTGGGGGCCTAGCGGGAGGGATGAGCAGTTCTTC. This encodes CASSWGPSGRDEQFF.

The chain has TRBV6-1 and TRBJ1-2; possible D gene TRBD1, 5 bases. CDR1 and CDR2 (germline): MNHNS, SASEGT. Trimming took off 3 bases at V and 4 bases at J, with 12 bases between the two ends. The CDR3 covers 14 residues. DNA of the CDR3: TGTGCCAGCAGTGATGATGGGGGAGGCTATGGCTACACCTTC. This sequence encodes CASSDDGGGYGYTF.

The V call is TRBV2, the J call TRBJ1-4; 9 nucleotides align to TRBD1. The germline V gene encodes CDR1 SNHLY and CDR2 FYNNEI. The CDR3 runs to 15 residues. Trimming cost V 7 bases and J 4 bases; bases outside gene matches: 7. Here the CDR3 DNA reads TGTGCCAGCATGCGGGGGACAGGGATTAATGAAAAACTGTTTTTT. Its translation is CASMRGTGINEKLFF.

To note about this clone: The same CDR3 can be traced to other DNA sequences in this sample. J is TRBJ2-7 and V is TRBV4-2; 7 nucleotides align to TRBD1. There are 14 residues in the CDR3. J was trimmed by 2 bases and V by 1 base; bases with no gene match: 2. Germline CDR1 reads LGHNA; CDR2 reads YNFKEQ. The CDR3 here is CASSQGGGTYEQYF. The CDR3 coding sequence is TGTGCCAGCAGCCAAGGAGGGGGCACCTACGAGCAGTACTTC.

This rearrangement joins TRBV5-8 to TRBJ1-2, with D uncertain. V was clipped by 0 bases and J by 4 bases, with 16 bases between them. This CDR3 region has 16 residues. Germline CDR1 is SGHTS and CDR2 is YDEGEE. The CDR3 coding sequence is TGTGCCAGCAGCTTGGTTGTGGGGAGCCCGTCCTATGGCTACACCTTC. It translates to CASSLVVGSPSYGYTF.